The clone carrying this T cell receptor (beta chain) has a single count. The target antigen is unknown. This entry is derived from a study of T cell responses to AZD1222 COVID-19 vaccine. Study-level findings and limits: Reportedly, nearly half the spike-specific TCRs target unmutated variant regions.

Pooled together were second doses at about 4 or about 12 weeks. Data came from immunoSEQ multiplex PCR; TCRdb stores just in-frame clones and leaves some out. The table has 70,000 to 95,000 clones, around 90% seen once. There are 14 residues in the CDR3. The germline V gene encodes CDR1 LGHDT and CDR2 YNNKEL (reference sequence). V lost 4 bases to trimming and J lost 4 bases; unmatched junction nucleotides: 3. The receptor comes from an adult who received the AZD1222 COVID-19 vaccine. The gene calls are TRBV3-1 (or the pseudogene TRBV3-2) and TRBJ2-5, with 10 nucleotides matching TRBD2. The sample was peripheral blood, taken 28 days after the second AZD1222 dose. CDR3 loop: CASSLAGGSETQYF. CDR3 nucleotides: TGTGCCAGCAGCCTAGCGGGGGGTTCAGAGACCCAGTACTTC.